Sequencing of this T cell receptor (beta chain) was carried out in a study of T cell responses to AZD1222 COVID-19 vaccine. Broader study findings: When two AZD1222 doses had been given, Spike-specific TCR breadth and depth rose. With dominance at 160-218 and 743-854, vaccine-associated CD4 TCRs spanned spike. Baseline serostatus was positive in only six AZD1222 recipients. The peak T cell response came first, and repertoires were sampled only after it.

The table came from immunoSEQ multiplex PCR; TCRdb's copy has only in-frame clones and leaves some out. The sample holds approximately 75,000 clones; over 75% are singletons and the top ten take less than 20%. As regards this clone: Its matching antigen is unknown.

This CDR3 comprises 15 residues. The V end lost 4 bases, the J end lost 0 bases, and 13 bases lay between the germline ends. The germline V gene has CDR1 MDHEN and CDR2 SYDVKM. The chain joins TRBV28 to TRBJ2-7; possible D gene TRBD1, 5 bases. This clonotype originated in an adult who received the AZD1222 COVID-19 vaccine. This material consisted of peripheral blood, taken 28 days after the second AZD1222 dose. The CDR3 region has the DNA TGTGCCAGCAGTTCTCTACAGGTTGACTCCTACGAGCAGTACTTC. Protein: CASSSLQVDSYEQYF.